These 22 T cell receptor beta chains originate from one sample sequenced in a study of blood T cell repertoires in COVID-19. Measured with immunoSEQ multiplex PCR; TCRdb has only the in-frame clones, and not every one. The sample includes nearly 45,000 clones, 70% to 80% of them seen just once. The sequenced material came from peripheral blood. These receptors all come from a man between 65 and 85 years old with acute or convalescent COVID-19.

The chain couples TRBV2 to TRBJ1-1, with D hard to call. The CDR3 is made up of 12 amino acids. The V gene's germline CDR1 is SNHLY and CDR2 FYNNEI. The V and J ends lost 7 bases and 4 bases respectively, with 10 bases between them. The CDR3 is CASKRSGTEAFF. Here the CDR3 DNA reads TGTGCCAGCAAGAGGTCCGGCACTGAAGCTTTCTTT. Looking up the rest from reference TRBV2 and TRBJ1-1 gives the full variable domain: EPEVTQTPSHQVTQMGQEVILRCVPISNHLYFYWYRQILGQKVEFLVSFYNNEISEKSEIFDDQFSVERPDGSNFTLKIRSTKLEDSAMYFCASKRSGTEAFFGQGTRLTVV.

The CDR3 protein is CSASEQTADYSGNTIYF. In nucleotides, the CDR3 is TGCAGTGCTAGTGAGCAGACGGCGGATTATTCTGGAAACACCATATATTTT. The gene calls are TRBV20-1 and TRBJ1-3, with D unresolved. Germline V gene data show CDR1 as DFQATT and CDR2 as SNEGSKA (reference sequence). The CDR3 is 17 amino acids. Between the trimmed V and J ends, which lost 3 bases and 1 base, there was a span of 19 bases.

The gene calls are TRBV3-1 (or the pseudogene TRBV3-2) and TRBJ2-5; the match to TRBD2 covers 15 bases. The V segment lost 0 bases and the J segment 2 bases; nucleotides outside the gene matches: 10. Germline CDR1 reads LGHDT; CDR2 reads YNNKEL (reference sequence). CDR3 length equals 20 residues. Here the CDR3 DNA reads TGTGCCAGCAGCCAAGAACGGACTAGCGGGGGGGCACTAAGGCAAGAGACCCAGTACTTC. It codes for CASSQERTSGGALRQETQYF.

The rearrangement links TRBV7-3 to TRBJ1-5; TRBD1 is a possible D gene (5 bases). V lost 5 bases and J 7 bases, leaving 15 bases between the germline ends. This CDR3 contains 14 residues. Germline V gene data show CDR1 as SGHTA and CDR2 as FQGTGA. The CDR3 nucleotides are TGTGCCAGCAGCCCCCAGGGCTCAGGGCAGCCCCAGCATTTT. Its protein is CASSPQGSGQPQHF. The full variable domain, its missing parts supplied by reference TRBV7-3 and TRBJ1-5, is GAGVSQTPSNKVTEKGKYVELRCDPISGHTALYWYRQSLGQGPEFLIYFQGTGAADDSGLPNDRFFAVRPEGSVSTLKIQRTERGDSAVYLCASSPQGSGQPQHFGDGTRLSIL.

This rearrangement joins TRBV7-2 to TRBJ1-3; a possible D gene is TRBD1 (6 bases). The CDR3 has 12 residues. V was trimmed by 2 bases and J by 8 bases, leaving 7 bases between them. Germline assignment: CDR1 SGHTA and CDR2 FQGNSA. CDR3 coding DNA: TGTGCCAGCAGCTTAAACAGGGACACCATATATTTT. Its translation: CASSLNRDTIYF.

The chain combines TRBV5-4 with TRBJ2-1; 8 nucleotides align to TRBD2. Germline V lookup: CDR1 SGHNT, CDR2 YYREEE (reference sequence). This CDR3 comprises 16 residues. The V and J ends lost 4 bases and 0 bases, in that order; junction bases with no gene match: 6. CDR3 sequence (DNA): TGTGCCAGCAGCCCCAGCGGGGGCCCCTCCTACAATGAGCAGTTCTTC. Translating it yields CASSPSGGPSYNEQFF.

This sequence joins TRBV28 and TRBJ2-1, with a tentative D call TRBD2 (8 bases). V shed 8 bases and J shed 5 bases, with 25 bases lying between them. The germline CDR1 and CDR2 sequences are MDHEN and SYDVKM. The CDR3 has 17 residues. CDR3 region: CASGLTTGAGGNNEQFF. The CDR3 DNA sequence: TGTGCCAGCGGACTCACTACAGGGGCGGGGGGTAACAATGAGCAGTTCTTC.

The chain links TRBV29-1 to TRBJ1-2, with 7 bases lining up with TRBD1. V was pared by 6 bases and J by 3 bases, with 7 bases of the junction left unmatched. The germline V gene has CDR1 SQVTM and CDR2 ANQGSEA. This CDR3 has 13 residues. For the CDR3, the DNA is TGCAGCGTAGGACAGGTGGGAGACTATGGCTACACCTTC. Its protein product is CSVGQVGDYGYTF. The full variable domain, its missing parts supplied by reference TRBV29-1 and TRBJ1-2, is SAVISQKPSRDICQRGTSLTIQCQVDSQVTMMFWYRQQPGQSLTLIATANQGSEATYESGFVIDKFPISRPNLTFSTLTVSNMSPEDSSIYLCSVGQVGDYGYTFGSGTRLTVV.

This clone was seen only once. This chain joins TRBV27 and TRBJ2-1; 10 bases line up with TRBD2. Germline V CDR1 and CDR2: MNHEY, SMNVEV (reference sequence). Losses at the gene ends were 5 bases for V and 6 bases for J; bases not matched to a gene: 7. The CDR3 loop spans 15 amino acids. The CDR3 sequence is CASSPLAGGRNEQFF. For the CDR3, the DNA is TGTGCCAGCAGTCCCTTAGCGGGGGGCCGCAATGAGCAGTTCTTC.

The J gene is TRBJ2-5, the V gene TRBV29-1; 7 bases are a match to TRBD1. The CDR3 has 13 residues. CDR1 is SQVTM, CDR2 ANQGSEA, per germline. With V trimmed by 6 bases and J by 4 bases, 8 bases remained unmatched. The CDR3 DNA is TGCAGCGTGAGACAGGGAAAAAGAGAGACCCAGTACTTC. Protein sequence: CSVRQGKRETQYF.

The J gene is TRBJ1-4, the V gene TRBV3-1 (or the pseudogene TRBV3-2); D possibly corresponds to TRBD1 (5 bases). The V gene lost 1 base and the J gene lost 8 bases, with 14 bases spanning the gap. CDR3 size: 15 residues. Looked up from germline, CDR1 is LGHDT and CDR2 is YNNKEL (reference sequence). The CDR3 bases are TGTGCCAGCAGCCAAGTGAACTCACCAGGGGAAAAACTGTTTTTT. It yields the protein CASSQVNSPGEKLFF.

This clone was seen just once. V gene TRBV18 combines with J gene TRBJ2-2; TRBD1 agrees at 8 bases. The CDR3 is 15 amino acids. V shed 4 bases, J shed 5 bases, and the junction held 6 bases outside the gene matches. Germline V CDR1 and CDR2: KGHSH, LQKENI. The CDR3 DNA is TGTGCCAGCTCACTCGGACAGGGAGGAACCGGGGAGCTGTTTTTT. This translates into CASSLGQGGTGELFF.

The V gene is TRBV6-2 or TRBV6-3, the J gene TRBJ2-7; D is undetermined. Per germline, CDR1 MNHEY and CDR2 SVGEGT. V was cut by 4 bases and J by 3 bases, with 10 bases left in between. The CDR3 totals 13 residues. CDR3 in DNA: TGTGCCAGCAGTTTCCACATCGTCTACGAGCAGTACTTC. Protein: CASSFHIVYEQYF.

This chain uses TRBV6-5 with TRBJ1-4, with no clear D. Trimming took 8 bases from V and 8 from J, leaving 15 bases between them. Germline V lookup: CDR1 MNHEY, CDR2 SVGAGI. This CDR3 has 13 amino acids. The CDR3 region is CASRGLAGEKLFF. Written as DNA, the CDR3 is TGTGCCAGCCGAGGACTAGCGGGGGAAAAACTGTTTTTT.

The chain has TRBV5-6 and TRBJ1-4; TRBD1 might be the D (6 bases). Germline-derived CDR1 and CDR2 are SGHDT and YYEEEE. V was trimmed by 0 bases and J by 4 bases, leaving 16 bases between them. The CDR3 spans 17 residues. CDR3 sequence: CASSLGVARTVNEKLFF. The CDR3 DNA is TGTGCCAGCAGCTTGGGGGTTGCAAGGACAGTTAATGAAAAACTGTTTTTT.

J is TRBJ2-7 and V is TRBV11-2; D remains unclear. CDR3 size: 13 residues. Trimming removed 0 bases from V and 5 bases from J, with 8 bases in between. Germline lookup yields CDR1 SGHAT and CDR2 FQNNGV. CDR3 nucleotides: TGTGCCAGCAGCTTAGATATGAGAGACGAGCAGTACTTC. Translation gives CASSLDMRDEQYF.

The V call is TRBV5-1, the J call TRBJ1-1; no clear D. The ends were cut back, 1 base at V and 7 bases at J, with 8 bases in the middle. The CDR3 is 12 amino acids. Germline values: CDR1 SGHRS, CDR2 YFSETQ. The CDR3 coding sequence is TGCGCCAGCAGCTTGTTCGGCGGTGAAGCTTTCTTT. This codes for CASSLFGGEAFF.

The V call is TRBV19, the J call TRBJ1-1; perhaps TRBD1 as D (5 bases). Trimming took 1 base from V and 7 from J, leaving 10 bases between them. Germline V gene sequence: CDR1 LNHDA, CDR2 SQIVND (reference sequence). This CDR3 has 13 residues. The CDR3 bases are TGTGCCAGTAGTATAGGCCAGGGCGGTGAAGCTTTCTTT. It yields the protein CASSIGQGGEAFF. Filled out from reference TRBV19 and TRBJ1-1, the complete variable domain reads DGGITQSPKYLFRKEGQNVTLSCEQNLNHDAMYWYRQDPGQGLRLIYYSQIVNDFQKGDIAEGYSVSREKKESFPLTVTSAQKNPTAFYLCASSIGQGGEAFFGQGTRLTVV.

The chain has TRBV6-1 and TRBJ1-3; TRBD1 matches 9 bases. CDR1 and CDR2 from the germline V gene are MNHNS and SASEGT. V lost 4 bases, J lost 2 bases, and 9 bases stayed unmatched. The CDR3 runs to 17 residues. In DNA, the CDR3 is TGTGCCAGCAGTGGAGGGACAGGGATTTCGGCTGGAAACACCATATATTTT. Translated, it gives CASSGGTGISAGNTIYF.

The chain recombines TRBV19 with TRBJ2-1; 7 bases are a match to TRBD1. Germline loops: CDR1 LNHDA, CDR2 SQIVND (reference sequence). V shed 10 bases and J 0 bases; nucleotides not matched to a gene: 12. The CDR3 has 16 amino acids. CDR3 residues: CATTDPTGASYNEQFF. The CDR3 nucleotides read TGTGCCACCACTGACCCCACAGGGGCCTCCTACAATGAGCAGTTCTTC.

The chain uses TRBV6-1 and TRBJ1-5, with D perhaps matching TRBD1 (6 bases). The V gene's germline CDR1 is MNHNS and CDR2 SASEGT. The CDR3 has 15 residues. Deletions cut 1 base from V and 3 bases from J, with 10 bases between. CDR3 bases: TGTGCCAGCAGTGAAGAGTGGACAGTCAATCAGCCCCAGCATTTT. This encodes CASSEEWTVNQPQHF.

The chain links TRBV7-8 to TRBJ2-7, with 7 bases identical to TRBD1. CDR3 length: 15 amino acids. Per the germline V gene, CDR1 is SGHVS and CDR2 is FQNEAQ. V was clipped by 4 bases and J by 6 bases; unmatched bases: 12. CDR3 nucleotides: TGTGCCAGCAGCTCCTCCCGGACAGGCTGGGCCGAGCAGTACTTC. Protein product: CASSSSRTGWAEQYF. Full variable domain (outside the CDR3, taken from reference TRBV7-8 and TRBJ2-7): GAGVSQSPRYKVAKRGQDVALRCDPISGHVSLFWYQQALGQGPEFLTYFQNEAQLDKSGLPSDRFFAERPEGSVSTLKIQRTQQEDSAVYLCASSSSRTGWAEQYFGPGTRLTVT.